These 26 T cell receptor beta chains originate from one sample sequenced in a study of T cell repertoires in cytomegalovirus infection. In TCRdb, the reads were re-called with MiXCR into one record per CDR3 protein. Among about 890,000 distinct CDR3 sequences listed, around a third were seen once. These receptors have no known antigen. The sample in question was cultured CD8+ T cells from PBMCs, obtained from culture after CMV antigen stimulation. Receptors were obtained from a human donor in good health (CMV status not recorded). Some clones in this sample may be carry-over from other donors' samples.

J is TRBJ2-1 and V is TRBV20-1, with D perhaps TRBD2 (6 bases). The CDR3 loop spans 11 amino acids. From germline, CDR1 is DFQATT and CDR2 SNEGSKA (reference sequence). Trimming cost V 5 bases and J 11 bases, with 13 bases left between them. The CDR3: CSAGNLAKQFF. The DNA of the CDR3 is TGCAGTGCTGGAAACCTAGCGAAGCAGTTCTTC.

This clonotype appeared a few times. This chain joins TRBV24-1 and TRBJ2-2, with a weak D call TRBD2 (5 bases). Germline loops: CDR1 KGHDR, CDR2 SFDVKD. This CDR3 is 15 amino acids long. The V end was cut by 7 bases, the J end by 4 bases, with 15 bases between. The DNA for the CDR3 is TGTGCCACCAGAGAGGGTCGAATTAGCACCGGGGAGCTGTTTTTT. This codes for CATREGRISTGELFF.

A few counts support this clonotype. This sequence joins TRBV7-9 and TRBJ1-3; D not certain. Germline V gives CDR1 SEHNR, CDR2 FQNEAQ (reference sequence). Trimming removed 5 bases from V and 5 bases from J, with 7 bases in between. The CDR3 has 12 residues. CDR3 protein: CASSGDRNTIYF. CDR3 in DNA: TGTGCCAGCAGCGGCGACAGAAACACCATATATTTT. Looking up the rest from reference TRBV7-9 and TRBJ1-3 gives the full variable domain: DTGVSQNPRHKITKRGQNVTFRCDPISEHNRLYWYRQTLGQGPEFLTYFQNEAQLEKSRLLSDRFSAERPKGSFSTLEIQRTEQGDSAMYLCASSGDRNTIYFGEGSWLTVV.

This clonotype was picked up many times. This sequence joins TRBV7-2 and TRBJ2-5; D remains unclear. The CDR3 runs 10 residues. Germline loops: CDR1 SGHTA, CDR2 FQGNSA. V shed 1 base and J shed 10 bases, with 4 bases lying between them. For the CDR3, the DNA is TGTGCCAGCAGCTTAGGGATCCAGTACTTC. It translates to CASSLGIQYF. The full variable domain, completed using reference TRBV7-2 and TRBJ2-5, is GAGVSQSPSNKVTEKGKDVELRCDPISGHTALYWYRQSLGQGLEFLIYFQGNSAPDKSGLPSDRFSAERTGGSVSTLTIQRTQQEDSAVYLCASSLGIQYFGPGTRLLVL.

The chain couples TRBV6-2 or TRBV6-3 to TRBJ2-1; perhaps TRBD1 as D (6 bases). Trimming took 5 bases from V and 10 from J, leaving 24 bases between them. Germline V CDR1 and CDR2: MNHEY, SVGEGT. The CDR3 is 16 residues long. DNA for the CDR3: TGTGCCAGCAGTGATAACCCAGGGGCCGCCCCAGGCGAGCAGTTCTTC. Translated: CASSDNPGAAPGEQFF.

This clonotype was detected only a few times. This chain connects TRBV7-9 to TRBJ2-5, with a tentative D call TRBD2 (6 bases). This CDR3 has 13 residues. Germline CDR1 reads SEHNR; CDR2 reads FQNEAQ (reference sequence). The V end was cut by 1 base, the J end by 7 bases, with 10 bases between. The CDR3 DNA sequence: TGTGCCAGCAGCTTAGTCGGGGAGGCGACCCAGTACTTC. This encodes CASSLVGEATQYF.

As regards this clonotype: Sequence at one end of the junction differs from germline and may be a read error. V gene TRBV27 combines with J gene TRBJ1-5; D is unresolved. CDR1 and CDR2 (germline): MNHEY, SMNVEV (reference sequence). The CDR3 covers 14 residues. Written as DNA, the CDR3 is TGTGTCAGCAGTTTCGGAGGGTTCAATCAGCCCCAGCATTTT. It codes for CVSSFGGFNQPQHF.

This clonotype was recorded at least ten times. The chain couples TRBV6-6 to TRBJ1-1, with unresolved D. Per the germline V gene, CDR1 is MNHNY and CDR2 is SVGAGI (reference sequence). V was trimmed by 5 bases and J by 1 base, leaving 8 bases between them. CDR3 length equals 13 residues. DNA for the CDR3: TGTGCCAGCAGTCCGGTAGGGAACACTGAAGCTTTCTTT. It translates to CASSPVGNTEAFF.

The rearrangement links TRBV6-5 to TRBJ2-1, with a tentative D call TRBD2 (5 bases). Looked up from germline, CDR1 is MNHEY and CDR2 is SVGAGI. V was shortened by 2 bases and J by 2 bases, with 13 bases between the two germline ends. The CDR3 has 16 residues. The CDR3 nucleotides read TGTGCCAGCAGTTACGACTGGACTTACACCTACAATGAGCAGTTCTTC. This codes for CASSYDWTYTYNEQFF.

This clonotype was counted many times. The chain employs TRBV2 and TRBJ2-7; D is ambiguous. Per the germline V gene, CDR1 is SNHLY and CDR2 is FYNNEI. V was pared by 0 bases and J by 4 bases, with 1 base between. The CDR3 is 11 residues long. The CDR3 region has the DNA TGTGCCAGCAGTGAAGCTTACGAGCAGTACTTC. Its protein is CASSEAYEQYF.

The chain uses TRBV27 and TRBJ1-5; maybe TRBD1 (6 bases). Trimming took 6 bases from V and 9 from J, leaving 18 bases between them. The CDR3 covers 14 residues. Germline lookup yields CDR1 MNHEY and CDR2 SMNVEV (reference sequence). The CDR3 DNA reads TGTGCCAGCAGCCCGTCGACAGGCCTCTTGCCCCAGCATTTT. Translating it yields CASSPSTGLLPQHF.

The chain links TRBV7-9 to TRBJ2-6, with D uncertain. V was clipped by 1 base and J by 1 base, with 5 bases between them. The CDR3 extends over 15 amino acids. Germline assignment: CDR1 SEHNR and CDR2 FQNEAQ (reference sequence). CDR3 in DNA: TGTGCCAGCAGCTTAGGCATGTCTGGGGCCAACGTCCTGACTTTC. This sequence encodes CASSLGMSGANVLTF.

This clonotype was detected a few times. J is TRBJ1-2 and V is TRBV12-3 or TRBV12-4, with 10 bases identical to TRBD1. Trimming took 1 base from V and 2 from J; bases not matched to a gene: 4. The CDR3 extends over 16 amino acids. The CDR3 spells CASSLVGTGVNYGYTF. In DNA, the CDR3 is TGTGCCAGCAGTTTAGTGGGGACAGGGGTGAACTATGGCTACACCTTC.

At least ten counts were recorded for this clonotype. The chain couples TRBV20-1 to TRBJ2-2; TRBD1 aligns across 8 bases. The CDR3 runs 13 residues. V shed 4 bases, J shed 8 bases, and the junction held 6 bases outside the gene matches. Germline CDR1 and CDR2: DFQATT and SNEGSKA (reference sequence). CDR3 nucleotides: TGCAGTGCTAAGGACAGGGAATCGGGGGAGCTGTTTTTT. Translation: CSAKDRESGELFF.

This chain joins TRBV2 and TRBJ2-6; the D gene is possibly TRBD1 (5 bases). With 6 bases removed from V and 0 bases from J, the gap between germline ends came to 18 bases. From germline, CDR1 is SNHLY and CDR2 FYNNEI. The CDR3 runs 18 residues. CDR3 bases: TGTGCCAGCAGGAGTACTGCAGGGCAGAGCTCTGGGGCCAACGTCCTGACTTTC. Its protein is CASRSTAGQSSGANVLTF.

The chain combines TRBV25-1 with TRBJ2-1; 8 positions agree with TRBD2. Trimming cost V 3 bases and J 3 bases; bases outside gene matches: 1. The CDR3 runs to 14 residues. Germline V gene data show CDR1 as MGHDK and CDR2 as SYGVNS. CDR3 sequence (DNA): TGTGCCAGCAGTGATGCGGGGGGCTACAATGAGCAGTTCTTC. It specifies CASSDAGGYNEQFF.

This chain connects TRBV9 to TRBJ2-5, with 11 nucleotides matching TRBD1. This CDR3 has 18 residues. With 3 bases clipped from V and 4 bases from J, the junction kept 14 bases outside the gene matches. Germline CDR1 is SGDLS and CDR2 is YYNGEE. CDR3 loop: CASSARRWGGQGAETQYF. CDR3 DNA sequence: TGTGCCAGCAGCGCTCGTAGATGGGGAGGACAGGGGGCAGAGACCCAGTACTTC.

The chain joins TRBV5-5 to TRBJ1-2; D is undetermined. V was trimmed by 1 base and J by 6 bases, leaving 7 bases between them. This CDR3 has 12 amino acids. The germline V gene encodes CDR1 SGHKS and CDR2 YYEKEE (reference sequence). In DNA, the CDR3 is TGTGCCAGCAGCTTGTACGGGGATGGCTACACCTTC. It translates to CASSLYGDGYTF.

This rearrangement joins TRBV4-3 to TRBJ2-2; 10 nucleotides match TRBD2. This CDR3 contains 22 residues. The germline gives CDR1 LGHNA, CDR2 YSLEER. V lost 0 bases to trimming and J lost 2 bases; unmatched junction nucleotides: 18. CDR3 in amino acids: CASSQDGRSSGGRSQNTGELFF. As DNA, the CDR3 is TGCGCCAGCAGCCAAGATGGGAGGAGTAGCGGGGGGCGCTCCCAAAACACCGGGGAGCTGTTTTTT.

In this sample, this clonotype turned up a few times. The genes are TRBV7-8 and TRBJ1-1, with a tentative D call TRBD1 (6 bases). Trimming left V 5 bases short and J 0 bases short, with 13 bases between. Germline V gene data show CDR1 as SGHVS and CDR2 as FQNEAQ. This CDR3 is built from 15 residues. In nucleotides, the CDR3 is TGTGCCAGCAGCCTACCCAGGGGCATGAACACTGAAGCTTTCTTT. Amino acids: CASSLPRGMNTEAFF.

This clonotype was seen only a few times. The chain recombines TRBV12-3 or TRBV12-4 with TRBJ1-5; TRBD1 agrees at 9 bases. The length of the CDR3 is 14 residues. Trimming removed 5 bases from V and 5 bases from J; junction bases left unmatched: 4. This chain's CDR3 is CASSEDRGHQPQHF. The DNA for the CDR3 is TGTGCCAGCAGTGAGGACAGGGGACATCAGCCCCAGCATTTT.

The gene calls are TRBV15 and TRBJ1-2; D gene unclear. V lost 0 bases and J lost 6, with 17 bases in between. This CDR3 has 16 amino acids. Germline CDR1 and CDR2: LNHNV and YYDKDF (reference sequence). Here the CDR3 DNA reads TGTGCCACCAGCAGAGATCGGGCAGACGCCGCAAATGGCTACACCTTC. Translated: CATSRDRADAANGYTF. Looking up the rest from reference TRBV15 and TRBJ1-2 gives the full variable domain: DAMVIQNPRYQVTQFGKPVTLSCSQTLNHNVMYWYQQKSSQAPKLLFHYYDKDFNNEADTPDNFQSRRPNTSFCFLDIRSPGLGDTAMYLCATSRDRADAANGYTFGSGTRLTVV.

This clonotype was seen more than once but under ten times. The CDR3 reads CASSLKGVNEQFF. CDR3 nucleotide sequence: TGTGCCAGCAGTTTAAAAGGGGTTAATGAGCAGTTCTTC. The chain has TRBV6-1 and TRBJ2-1; perhaps TRBD1 as D (5 bases). Germline CDR1 is MNHNS and CDR2 is SASEGT. Trimming stripped 5 bases from V and 7 bases from J, with 12 bases between. CDR3 length: 13 amino acids.

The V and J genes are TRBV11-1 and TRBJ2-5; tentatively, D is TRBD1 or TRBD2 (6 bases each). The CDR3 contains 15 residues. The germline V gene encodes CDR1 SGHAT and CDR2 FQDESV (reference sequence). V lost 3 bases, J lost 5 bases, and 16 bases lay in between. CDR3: CASSFRRRGTETQYF. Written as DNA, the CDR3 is TGTGCCAGCAGCTTTCGGAGGAGGGGGACGGAGACCCAGTACTTC.

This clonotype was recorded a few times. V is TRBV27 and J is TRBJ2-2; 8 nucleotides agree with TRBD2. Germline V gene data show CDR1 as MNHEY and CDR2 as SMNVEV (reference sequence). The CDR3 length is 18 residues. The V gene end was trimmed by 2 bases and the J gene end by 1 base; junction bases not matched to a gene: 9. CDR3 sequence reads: CASSLNFVAGLNTGELFF. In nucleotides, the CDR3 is TGTGCCAGCAGTTTAAACTTCGTAGCGGGGCTGAACACCGGGGAGCTGTTTTTT.

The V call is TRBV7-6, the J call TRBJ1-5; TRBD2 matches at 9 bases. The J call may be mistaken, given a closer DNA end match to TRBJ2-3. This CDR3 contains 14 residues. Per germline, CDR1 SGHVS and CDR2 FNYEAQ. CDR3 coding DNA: TGTGCCAGCACGCGGGGGGGGTTTGGTCAGCCCCAGTATTTT. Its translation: CASTRGGFGQPQYF.